The clone carrying this TCR beta chain was counted a few times. Its antigen is unknown. As processed by the authors: Across samples, TCR counts had a median of roughly 98,000 and ranged from roughly 20,000 to 690,600. TCRdb called the RACE reads again in MiXCR, with one record for every CDR3 protein. These V and J calls originate from TCRdb's pipeline instead of the authors' own analysis. The sample records about 98,000 distinct CDR3 sequences, 11% being singletons. The record originates from a study of human T cells and chemical hapten exposure. Study-level information: Patients were given diphenylcyclopropenone on the scalp weekly across the roughly 25-week study.

Specified time point: pre-sensitization, week 0. Treatment indicated: therapeutic diphenylcyclopropenone sensitization with weekly scalp DPC. Study-level results: Expanded TCRs created a significantly greater count of big CDR3 similarity clusters than controls did.

CDR1 SNHLY and CDR2 FYNNEI come from the germline V gene. V trimming: 6 bases; J trimming: 5 bases; junction bases outside the gene matches: 9. CDR3 length: 15 residues. The chain is built from TRBV2 and TRBJ2-2; 7 bases agree with TRBD2. The sample was whole blood, taken in connection with sensitization to the hapten diphenylcyclopropenone (DPC). The sequence came from a woman in her sixties with alopecia areata. Some clones in this sample may be carry-over from other donors' samples. CDR3 coding DNA: TGTGCCAGCAGGAAGACTAGCATTAGGACCGGGGAGCTGTTTTTT. Translation gives CASRKTSIRTGELFF.